This entry lists 9 T cell receptor beta chains sequenced from one sample in a study of T cell responses to AZD1222 COVID-19 vaccine. Produced via immunoSEQ multiplex PCR; TCRdb's table is partial and in-frame only. The sample holds approximately 140,000 clones, 85% to 95% seen once. The sequences come from peripheral blood, collected on day 0 of AZD1222 vaccination. All receptors derive from an adult in good health.

This clone was seen only once. The chain combines TRBV7-3 with TRBJ1-3; D gene ambiguous. V was clipped by 8 bases and J by 5 bases, with 19 bases between them. The CDR3 is made up of 15 amino acids. Germline assignment: CDR1 SGHTA and CDR2 FQGTGA. CDR3 residues: CASRPTPVLRNTIYF. The DNA for the CDR3 is TGTGCCAGCCGCCCGACTCCGGTGCTGAGAAACACCATATATTTT.

The rearrangement joins TRBV6-5 to TRBJ1-2; D is unresolved. From germline, CDR1 is MNHEY and CDR2 SVGAGI. V lost 0 bases and J lost 0, with 8 bases in between. The CDR3 loop spans 15 amino acids. The CDR3 spells CASSYSTGANYGYTF. The DNA for the CDR3 is TGTGCCAGCAGTTACTCGACCGGGGCTAACTATGGCTACACCTTC.

This sequence joins TRBV2 and TRBJ2-7; D ambiguous. V was trimmed by 8 bases and J by 4 bases, leaving 9 bases between them. CDR3 length: 11 residues. The germline gives CDR1 SNHLY, CDR2 FYNNEI. The CDR3 loop reads CASGGVYEQYF. CDR3 nucleotides: TGTGCCAGCGGTGGAGTGTACGAGCAGTACTTC.

This clone appeared a single time. The chain links TRBV5-6 to TRBJ2-1; D ambiguous. Trimming shortened V by 4 bases and J by 0 bases, and 8 bases separated the two germline ends. Germline loops: CDR1 SGHDT, CDR2 YYEEEE. The CDR3 is 14 residues long. The CDR3 DNA reads TGTGCCAGCAGCAGGCGCTCCTCCTACAATGAGCAGTTCTTC. As protein: CASSRRSSYNEQFF.

The rearrangement links TRBV27 to TRBJ1-1, with D uncertain. From germline, CDR1 is MNHEY and CDR2 SMNVEV (reference sequence). The CDR3 length is 13 residues. Trimming took 5 bases from V and 1 from J, leaving 8 bases between them. This chain's CDR3 is CASSIRENTEAFF. As DNA, the CDR3 is TGTGCCAGCAGTATTCGTGAGAACACTGAAGCTTTCTTT.

The sample holds a few counts of this clone. The rearrangement links TRBV13 to TRBJ2-2; the match to TRBD1 covers 7 bases. Trimming took 5 bases from V and 2 from J; bases not matched to a gene: 5. The CDR3 runs to 15 residues. Germline CDR1 PRHDT, CDR2 FYEKMQ (reference sequence). CDR3 coding DNA: TGTGCCAGCAGCGCTCGGACAGGCAACACCGGGGAGCTGTTTTTT. It specifies CASSARTGNTGELFF.

The CDR3 DNA reads as TGTGCCAGCAGCCAAGATCGATATTCACCCCTCCACTTT. Translation: CASSQDRYSPLHF. This chain connects TRBV3-1 (or the pseudogene TRBV3-2) to TRBJ1-6; D is unresolved. V was trimmed by 0 bases and J by 8 bases, leaving 5 bases between them. In germline, CDR1 is LGHDT, CDR2 YNNKEL (reference sequence). The CDR3 runs 13 residues.

The chain uses TRBV19 and TRBJ2-1, with 12 bases that match TRBD2. J lost 4 bases, V lost 6 bases, and 4 bases had no gene match. The CDR3 runs to 15 residues. Germline-derived CDR1 and CDR2 are LNHDA and SQIVND (reference sequence). The CDR3: CASSLLAGGYNEQFF. The CDR3 DNA sequence: TGTGCCAGTAGCCTACTAGCGGGAGGATACAATGAGCAGTTCTTC.

A single count supports this clone. The DNA of the CDR3 is TGTGCCAGCAGCGCAGGAAACACTGAAGCTTTCTTT. Protein product: CASSAGNTEAFF. The chain carries TRBV5-4 and TRBJ1-1; D is unresolved. Trimming took 4 bases from V and 2 from J, leaving 6 bases between them. Germline V CDR1 and CDR2: SGHNT, YYREEE (reference sequence). CDR3 size: 12 residues.